The T cell receptor (beta chain) described here comes from a study of blood T cell repertoires in COVID-19 (dated by TCRdb to 2018 to 2021). Background on the whole study: Samples covering the acute and convalescent phases of COVID-19 were provided by collaborators in the United States, Italy and Spain. The material from the prospective study consisted of cDNA or gDNA derived from T cells, B-cell-depleted T cells, or PBMCs. The dataset comprised deeply sampled blood TCRbeta repertoires from subjects exposed to, actively infected with, or recovered from COVID-19. The repertoires were released in a freely available public database meant as a resource for research on the immune response to SARS-CoV-2. Samples came from the ongoing ImmuneRACE study (first 160 participants) plus 1,254 subjects from 6 global collaborators. Nearly every sample came with metadata listing a de-identified subject ID, COVID-19 status, age in years and sex. HLA class I and class II types, where available, came from metadata supplied by the sample provider rather than from assay-based typing.

This clone showed up just once. Its specific antigen is unknown. No base quality values were provided; no much bigger clone lies one nucleotide off. Study-wide findings and limitations: How much clinical and demographic metadata was included differed by source and by participant, and the metadata was provided uncurated.

Measured from the cysteine to the phenylalanine, the CDR3 is 15 residues long. The entry retains the CDR3 DNA only, 45 bases that are in frame from base 1. V is clipped by 0 bases and J by 3 bases, and the sequence between their germline boundaries is 12 bases long. CDR1 SGHRS and CDR2 YFSETQ were looked up in the germline V gene. Whole blood was collected in K2EDTA tubes by collaborating institutions according to the institutions' own protocols. Collaborator samples were shipped for TCRbeta analysis as frozen whole blood, isolated PBMCs, or DNA extracted from either sample type. The immunoSEQ Assay, a bias-controlled multiplex PCR, was used to amplify TCRbeta CDR3 regions from genomic DNA. The source study handled its data this way. Within the assay, amplification of reference gene primers was used to estimate how many nucleated cells each sample contained. To quantify the absolute abundance of each unique TCRbeta CDR3 rearrangement, sequence reads were collapsed and filtered. For each sample, productive Simpson clonality was calculated as the square root of Simpson's diversity index across productive rearrangements. This immuneACCESS table, as held by TCRdb, lists in-frame sequences with V and J called but not all clones. Of the missing ones, under half trace to an unresolved V gene in checked studies; the others have no known cause. V, J and clone size were drawn from that table, and D and trimming were deduced from the DNA. A total of under 200,000 clones appear in this sample, 80% to 85% of them only once. Around 6.5% of the sample is held by the ten biggest clonotypes.

The chain couples TRBV5-1 to TRBJ1-1; the D gene remains uncertain. The TCR was taken from a woman aged 40 to 50 with acute or convalescent COVID-19. Sequenced: peripheral blood. The DNA reads as follows: TGCGCCAGCAGCTTGGGTTCGGGGTCGGACACTGAAGCTTTCTTT. It codes for CASSLGSGSDTEAFF. With the portions outside the CDR3 filled from the reference TRBV5-1 and TRBJ1-1 genes, the complete variable region becomes KAGVTQTPRYLIKTRGQQVTLSCSPISGHRSVSWYQQTPGQGLQFLFEYFSETQRNKGNFPGRFSGRQFSNSRSEMNVSTLELGDSALYLCASSLGSGSDTEAFFGQGTRLTVV.